A selection of T cell receptor beta chains follows, all from one sample in a study of PD-1 blockade in mismatch repair-deficient tumors. The protocol was immunoSEQ multiplex PCR, while the TCRdb copy is restricted to in-frame clones and leaves out a portion. The repertoire consists of tens of thousands of clones, with around 88% occurring once and the leading ten covering roughly 14%. The source material was peripheral blood, sampled 52 weeks after starting pembrolizumab. The receptors shown here come from an adult with mismatch repair-deficient cancer. Both conserved end residues are part of each CDR3. Fields, in order: D gene, clone size, V gene, J gene, CDR3 protein, CDR3 DNA. A D gene is named only where the DNA matches it firmly. Clone size is not always given. Where it is, it says once, few, many or a class for expanded clones.

-	-	TRBV28	TRBJ1-5	CASRTNRDQPQHF	TGTGCCAGCAGGACTAACAGGGATCAGCCCCAGCATTTT
TRBD1	-	TRBV4-1	TRBJ2-7	CASSQDDREIDEQYF	TGCGCCAGCAGCCAAGACGACAGGGAAATCGACGAGCAGTACTTC
-	-	TRBV19	TRBJ2-7	CASSLRGFTYEQYF	TGTGCCAGTAGTTTACGGGGATTTACCTACGAGCAGTACTTC
-	few	TRBV7-6	TRBJ2-2	CASFTGELFF	TGTGCCAGTTTTACCGGGGAGCTGTTTTTT
-	-	TRBV19	TRBJ2-7	CASSISTAGEQYF	TGTGCCAGTAGTATTTCGACAGCGGGCGAGCAGTACTTC
-	-	TRBV11-2	TRBJ2-7	CASSFSNYEQYF	TGTGCCAGCAGCTTCTCTAACTACGAGCAGTACTTC
-	-	TRBV29-1	TRBJ2-3	CSVGVSSTDTQYF	TGCAGCGTTGGGGTGTCGAGCACAGATACGCAGTATTTT
-	-	TRBV11-2	TRBJ1-1	CASSLRGRVEVYTEAFF	TGTGCCAGCAGCTTACGAGGCAGGGTGGAGGTTTACACTGAAGCTTTCTTT
-	-	TRBV7-9	TRBJ1-3	CASSLGSGNTIYF	TGTGCCAGCAGCTTAGGGTCTGGAAACACCATATATTTT
TRBD1	-	TRBV5-4	TRBJ1-2	CASNRQGAGYGYTF	TGTGCCAGCAACCGACAGGGGGCTGGGTATGGCTACACCTTC
TRBD1	-	TRBV7-9	TRBJ2-7	CASSPPTGPSYEQYF	TGTGCCAGCAGCCCACCGACAGGGCCGAGCTACGAGCAGTACTTC
-	-	TRBV7-9	TRBJ1-2	CASSLDRGPQYGYTF	TGTGCCAGCAGCTTAGACCGGGGACCGCAGTATGGCTACACCTTC
-	-	TRBV6-1	TRBJ2-4	CASRAGWDIQYF	TGTGCCAGCCGGGCCGGGTGGGACATTCAGTACTTC
-	-	TRBV7-9	TRBJ2-5	CASSLLEGFRETQYF	TGTGCCAGCAGCTTACTTGAGGGGTTCCGAGAGACCCAGTACTTC
TRBD2	-	TRBV11-3	TRBJ2-5	CASSSRTSGNQETQYF	TGTGCCAGCAGCTCACGGACTAGCGGGAACCAAGAGACCCAGTACTTC
-	-	TRBV19	TRBJ1-2	CASSIGEGYTF	TGTGCCAGTAGTATAGGGGAAGGCTACACCTTC
TRBD2	-	TRBV2	TRBJ2-7	CASIGRASYEQYF	TGTGCCAGCATCGGGAGGGCTTCCTACGAGCAGTACTTC